This T cell receptor (beta chain) was recovered during a study of blood T cell repertoires in COVID-19. Patients in Seattle were enrolled during active infection, then followed longitudinally. CDR1 and CDR2 from the germline V gene are MNHEY and SVGAGI. V lost 6 bases to trimming and J lost 3 bases; unmatched junction nucleotides: 6. The CDR3 contains 14 residues. In the original workflow: Cell counts per sample came from amplifying reference gene primers. Libraries were prepared by immunoSEQ multiplex PCR; TCRdb keeps only in-frame clonotypes and omits some of them. The D gene and trimming were derived from the DNA, and the V and J assignments and clone size from that table. The repertoire holds about 480,000 clones, with about 89% as singletons.

This chain uses TRBV6-5 with TRBJ2-7; 9 nucleotides match TRBD2. This receptor was obtained from a woman between 50 and 59 years old with COVID-19, enrolled during active disease. The specimen was peripheral blood. The chain's CDR3 is CASRVAGASYEQYF. As DNA, the CDR3 is TGTGCCAGCAGGGTAGCGGGGGCCAGCTACGAGCAGTACTTC.